The rows below give T cell receptor beta chains drawn from one sample of a study of radiation and T cells in renal cell carcinoma. Profiling relied on immunoSEQ multiplex PCR, and the TCRdb table lists in-frame clones only, not all of them. The sample contains roughly 150,000 clones, roughly 90% of which appear only once. This specimen consisted of blood, obtained from a patient whose treatment included radiotherapy and nephrectomy. Source of these receptors: a woman aged 70 to 79 with renal cell carcinoma. Each CDR3 is given with its conserved first and last residue. D genes are given only for firm matches. A clone size is listed for some rows: how often the clone was seen (once, few, many), or a class if it is expanded.

D gene,J gene,V gene,clone size,CDR3 protein,CDR3 DNA
.,TRBJ2-1,TRBV5-1,.,CASSSDSAYNEQFF,TGCGCCAGCAGCTCGGACTCGGCTTACAATGAGCAGTTCTTC
.,TRBJ1-6,TRBV9,.,CASSVFRANSPLHF,TGTGCCAGCAGCGTATTCAGGGCTAATTCACCCCTCCACTTT
.,TRBJ1-2,TRBV5-1,.,CASSPTVNYGYTF,TGCGCCAGCAGCCCGACAGTTAACTATGGCTACACCTTC
.,TRBJ1-2,TRBV28,once,CASTAVGLPDGYTF,TGTGCCAGCACCGCCGTCGGGCTACCGGATGGCTACACCTTC
.,TRBJ2-3,TRBV21-1,.,CASSTKASGGTSTDTQYF,TGTGCCAGCAGCACTAAGGCTAGCGGGGGGACTAGCACAGATACGCAGTATTTT
TRBD2,TRBJ2-1,TRBV4-2,.,CASSPAGGGLSYNEQFF,TGTGCCAGCAGCCCTGCGGGGGGGGGCCTCTCCTACAATGAGCAGTTCTTC
.,TRBJ1-1,TRBV9,.,CASSKAGNTEAFF,TGTGCCAGCAGCAAGGCAGGGAACACTGAAGCTTTCTTT
.,TRBJ2-7,TRBV30,.,CAWNARGTNYEQYF,TGTGCCTGGAATGCTCGGGGGACGAACTACGAGCAGTACTTC
.,TRBJ1-2,TRBV30,once,CAWTGSNYGYTF,TGTGCCTGGACAGGGTCTAACTATGGCTACACCTTC
TRBD2,TRBJ2-4,TRBV19,.,CASSHPGGLDIQYF,TGTGCCAGTAGCCACCCGGGGGGGCTAGACATTCAGTACTTC
.,TRBJ2-3,TRBV9,.,CASSVAGGITDTQYF,TGTGCCAGCAGCGTAGCAGGGGGGATCACAGATACGCAGTATTTT
.,TRBJ1-5,TRBV27,.,CASSPRVNLPQHF,TGTGCCAGCAGTCCCCGAGTGAACCTGCCCCAGCATTTT
TRBD1,TRBJ2-7,TRBV29-1,once,CSGRQGTGEQYF,TGCAGCGGCCGACAGGGTACAGGCGAGCAGTACTTC
TRBD1,TRBJ2-6,TRBV19,.,CASSLQGAGANVLTF,TGTGCCAGTAGCCTACAGGGGGCCGGGGCCAACGTCCTGACTTTC
.,TRBJ2-1,TRBV30,.,CAWSVGHSYNEQFF,TGTGCCTGGAGTGTCGGCCACTCCTACAATGAGCAGTTCTTC
.,TRBJ2-3,TRBV9,.,CASSVVTASTDTQYF,TGTGCCAGCAGCGTAGTGACAGCTAGCACAGATACGCAGTATTTT
TRBD1,TRBJ1-3,TRBV7-6,.,CASSPLGQGAAGNTIYF,TGTGCCAGCAGCCCATTAGGACAGGGAGCGGCTGGAAACACCATATATTTT
.,TRBJ1-1,TRBV5-1,once,CASRSTGYPEAFF,TGCGCCAGCAGATCTACAGGGTATCCTGAAGCTTTCTTT
.,TRBJ2-2,TRBV9,.,CASSVAGSGAGELFF,TGTGCCAGCAGCGTAGCGGGATCAGGGGCCGGGGAGCTGTTTTTT
TRBD2,TRBJ2-3,TRBV6-4,once,CASSDVVAGSDTQYF,TGTGCCAGCAGTGACGTGGTAGCGGGGTCAGATACGCAGTATTTT
TRBD2,TRBJ2-1,TRBV2,.,CASSQTSGGYNEQFF,TGTGCCAGCTCTCAGACTAGCGGGGGGTACAATGAGCAGTTCTTC
TRBD1,TRBJ1-2,TRBV28,.,CASSTHRGHGYTF,TGTGCCAGCAGTACCCACAGGGGACATGGCTACACCTTC
TRBD1,TRBJ1-1,TRBV30,few,CAWKVQGARNTEAFF,TGTGCCTGGAAGGTCCAGGGGGCCCGGAACACTGAAGCTTTCTTT
.,TRBJ2-7,TRBV11-2,.,CASSFSRGAYEQYF,TGTGCCAGCAGCTTCTCTAGGGGCGCCTACGAGCAGTACTTC
.,TRBJ1-4,TRBV14,few,CASSQDRRDKLFF,TGTGCCAGCAGCCAAGATCGGAGAGACAAACTGTTTTTT
TRBD1,TRBJ1-3,TRBV28,.,CASSPDRASGNTIYF,TGTGCCAGCAGTCCCGACAGGGCCTCTGGAAACACCATATATTTT
.,TRBJ1-2,TRBV6-5,.,CASSTGDLYGYTF,TGTGCCAGCTCTACCGGGGACCTCTATGGCTACACCTTC
TRBD1,TRBJ2-5,TRBV19,.,CASTGTAGKETQYF,TGTGCCAGTACGGGGACAGCTGGAAAAGAGACCCAGTACTTC
TRBD1,TRBJ1-6,TRBV29-1,once,CSGRQGGDNSPLHF,TGCAGCGGTCGACAGGGCGGGGATAATTCACCCCTCCACTTT
TRBD1,TRBJ1-2,TRBV6-4,.,CASRMTGGTNYGYTF,TGTGCCAGCAGGATGACAGGGGGCACTAACTATGGCTACACCTTC
.,TRBJ1-4,TRBV2,.,CASSPDQTTHEKLFF,TGTGCCAGCAGCCCGGACCAGACAACCCATGAAAAACTGTTTTTT
TRBD1,TRBJ2-1,TRBV7-2,.,CASSTHGQGLGEQFF,TGTGCCAGCAGCACTCACGGACAGGGTTTAGGTGAGCAGTTCTTC
.,TRBJ2-2,TRBV18,.,CASSPLGAVTGELFF,TGTGCCAGCTCACCCTTGGGGGCGGTCACCGGGGAGCTGTTTTTT
.,TRBJ2-7,TRBV11-3,.,CASSLSTQGTYEQYF,TGTGCCAGCAGCTTATCGACCCAGGGCACCTACGAGCAGTACTTC
.,TRBJ1-4,TRBV9,.,CASSVGPTGEKLFF,TGTGCCAGCAGCGTAGGACCTACGGGTGAAAAACTGTTTTTT
.,TRBJ1-1,TRBV28,.,CASSLSFRGYTEAFF,TGTGCCAGCAGTTTAAGCTTCCGGGGGTACACTGAAGCTTTCTTT
.,TRBJ1-1,TRBV19,.,CASTLWSRNGEAFF,TGTGCCAGTACCCTATGGAGCAGGAATGGCGAAGCTTTCTTT
.,TRBJ2-2,TRBV5-4,.,CASSTDFPGELFF,TGTGCCAGCAGCACGGACTTTCCCGGGGAGCTGTTTTTT
.,TRBJ2-5,TRBV28,.,CASSRRGGLETQYF,TGTGCCAGCAGTCGCAGAGGGGGTTTGGAGACCCAGTACTTC
.,TRBJ1-2,TRBV5-6,.,CASSLAFGGPYGYTF,TGTGCCAGCAGCTTGGCGTTTGGGGGGCCCTATGGCTACACCTTC
.,TRBJ1-1,TRBV5-1,.,CASSLESRLTEAFF,TGCGCCAGCAGCTTGGAAAGTCGTTTGACTGAAGCTTTCTTT
TRBD2,TRBJ2-1,TRBV7-9,.,CASSQLGLGYEQFF,TGTGCCAGCAGCCAGTTGGGACTAGGGTATGAGCAGTTCTTC
.,TRBJ2-3,TRBV19,.,CASSIGGGGADTQYF,TGTGCCAGTAGTATCGGCGGAGGGGGCGCAGATACGCAGTATTTT